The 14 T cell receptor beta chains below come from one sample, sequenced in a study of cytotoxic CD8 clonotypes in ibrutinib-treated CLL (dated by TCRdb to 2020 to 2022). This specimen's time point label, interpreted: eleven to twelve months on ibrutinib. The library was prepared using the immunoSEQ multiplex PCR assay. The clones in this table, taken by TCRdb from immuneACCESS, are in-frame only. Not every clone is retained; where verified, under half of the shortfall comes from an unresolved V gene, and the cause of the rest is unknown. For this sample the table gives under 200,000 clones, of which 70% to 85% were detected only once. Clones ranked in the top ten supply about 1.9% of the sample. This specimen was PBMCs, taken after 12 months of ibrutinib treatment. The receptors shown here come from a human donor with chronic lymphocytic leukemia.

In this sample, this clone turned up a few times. CDR3 in DNA: TGCGCCAGCAGTAGGGTTGTGAAGGACACTGAAGCTTTCTTT. This codes for CASSRVVKDTEAFF. J is TRBJ1-1 and V is TRBV5-1; D uncertain. The V end was cut by 5 bases, the J end by 3 bases, with 14 bases between. This CDR3 is built from 14 residues. Germline CDR1 reads SGHRS; CDR2 reads YFSETQ. Variable domain in full (rest from reference TRBV5-1 and TRBJ1-1): KAGVTQTPRYLIKTRGQQVTLSCSPISGHRSVSWYQQTPGQGLQFLFEYFSETQRNKGNFPGRFSGRQFSNSRSEMNVSTLELGDSALYLCASSRVVKDTEAFFGQGTRLTVV.

The CDR3 DNA is TGTGCCAGCAGCTTAGCGGAACGGGTCCACGAGCAGTACTTC. Translation: CASSLAERVHEQYF. The rearrangement links TRBV7-2 to TRBJ2-7; D not resolved. The V gene's germline CDR1 is SGHTA and CDR2 FQGNSA. V lost 0 bases and J 5 bases, leaving 11 bases between the germline ends. The CDR3 has 14 amino acids.

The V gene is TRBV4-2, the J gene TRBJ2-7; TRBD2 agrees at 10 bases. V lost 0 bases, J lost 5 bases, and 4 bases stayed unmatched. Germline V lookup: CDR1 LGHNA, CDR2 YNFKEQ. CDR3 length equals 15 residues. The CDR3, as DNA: TGTGCCAGCAGCCAAGATCCACTAGCGGGGCACGAGCAGTACTTC. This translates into CASSQDPLAGHEQYF.

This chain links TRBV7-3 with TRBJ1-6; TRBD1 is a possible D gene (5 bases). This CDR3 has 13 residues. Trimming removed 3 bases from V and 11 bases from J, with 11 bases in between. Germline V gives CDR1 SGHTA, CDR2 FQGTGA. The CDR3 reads CASSLGGGTPLHF. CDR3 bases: TGTGCCAGCAGCTTGGGGGGAGGAACACCCCTCCACTTT. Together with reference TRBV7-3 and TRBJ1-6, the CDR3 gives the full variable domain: GAGVSQTPSNKVTEKGKYVELRCDPISGHTALYWYRQSLGQGPEFLIYFQGTGAADDSGLPNDRFFAVRPEGSVSTLKIQRTERGDSAVYLCASSLGGGTPLHFGNGTRLTVT.

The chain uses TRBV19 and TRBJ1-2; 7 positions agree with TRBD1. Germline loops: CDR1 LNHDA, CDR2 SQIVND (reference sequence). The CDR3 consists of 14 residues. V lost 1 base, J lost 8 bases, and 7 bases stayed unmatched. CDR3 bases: TGTGCCAGTAGTATAGCCCGGACAGGCGAAGGCTACACCTTC. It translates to CASSIARTGEGYTF.

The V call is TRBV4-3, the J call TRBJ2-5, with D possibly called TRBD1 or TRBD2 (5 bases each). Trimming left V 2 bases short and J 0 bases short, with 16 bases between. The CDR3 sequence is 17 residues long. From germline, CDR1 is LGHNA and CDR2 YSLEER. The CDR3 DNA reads TGCGCCAGCAGCCAATCGACCGGGACCTCGTACCAAGAGACCCAGTACTTC. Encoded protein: CASSQSTGTSYQETQYF.

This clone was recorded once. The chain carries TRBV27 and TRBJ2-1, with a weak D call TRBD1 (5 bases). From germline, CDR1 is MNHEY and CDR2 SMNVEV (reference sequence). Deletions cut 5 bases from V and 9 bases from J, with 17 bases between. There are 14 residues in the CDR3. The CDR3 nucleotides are TGTGCCAGCAGTATCCTGTCGACAGTAACTGAGCAGTTCTTC. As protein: CASSILSTVTEQFF.

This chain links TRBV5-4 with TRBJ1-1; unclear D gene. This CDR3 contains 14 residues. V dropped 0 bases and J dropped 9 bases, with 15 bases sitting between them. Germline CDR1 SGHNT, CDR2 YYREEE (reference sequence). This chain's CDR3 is CASSLAGLRAQAFF. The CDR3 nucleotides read TGTGCCAGCAGCTTGGCCGGTCTGAGGGCGCAAGCTTTCTTT.

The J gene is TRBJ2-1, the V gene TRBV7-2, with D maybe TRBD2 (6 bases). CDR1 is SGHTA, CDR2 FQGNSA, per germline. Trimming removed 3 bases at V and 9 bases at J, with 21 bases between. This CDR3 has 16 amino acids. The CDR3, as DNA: TGTGCCAGCAGCTTTGTCCTTGGCGGGGCTGGGGGTGAGCAGTTCTTC. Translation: CASSFVLGGAGGEQFF.

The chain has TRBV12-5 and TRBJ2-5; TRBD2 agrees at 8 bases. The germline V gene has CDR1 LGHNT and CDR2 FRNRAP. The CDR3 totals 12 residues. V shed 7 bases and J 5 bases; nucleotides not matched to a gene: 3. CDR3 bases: TGTGCTAGTGCCCGGGGGGGGGAGACCCAGTACTTC. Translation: CASARGGETQYF.

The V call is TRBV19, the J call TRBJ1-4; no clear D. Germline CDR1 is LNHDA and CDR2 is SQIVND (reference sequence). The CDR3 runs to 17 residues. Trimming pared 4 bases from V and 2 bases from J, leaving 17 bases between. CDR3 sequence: CASSSWEVQGTNEKLFF. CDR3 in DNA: TGTGCCAGTAGTAGCTGGGAGGTACAAGGGACTAATGAAAAACTGTTTTTT.

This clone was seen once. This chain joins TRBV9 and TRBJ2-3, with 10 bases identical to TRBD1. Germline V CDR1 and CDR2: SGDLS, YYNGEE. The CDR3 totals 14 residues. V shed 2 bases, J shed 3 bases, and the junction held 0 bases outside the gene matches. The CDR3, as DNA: TGTGCCAGCAGCGTGGACAGGGGGACAGATACGCAGTATTTT. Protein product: CASSVDRGTDTQYF.

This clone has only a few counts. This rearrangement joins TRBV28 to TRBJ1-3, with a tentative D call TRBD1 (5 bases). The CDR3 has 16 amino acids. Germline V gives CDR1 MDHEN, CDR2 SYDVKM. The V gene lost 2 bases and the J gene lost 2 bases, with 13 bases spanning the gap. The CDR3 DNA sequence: TGTGCCAGCAGTTTAGGCGGGGGTAGCACTGGAAACACCATATATTTT. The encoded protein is CASSLGGGSTGNTIYF.

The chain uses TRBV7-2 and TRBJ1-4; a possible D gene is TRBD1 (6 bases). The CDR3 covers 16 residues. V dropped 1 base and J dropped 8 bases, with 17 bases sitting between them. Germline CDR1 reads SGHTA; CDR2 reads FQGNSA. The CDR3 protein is CASSLGDNLGREKLFF. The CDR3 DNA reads TGTGCCAGCAGCTTAGGGGACAACTTGGGGCGGGAAAAACTGTTTTTT.